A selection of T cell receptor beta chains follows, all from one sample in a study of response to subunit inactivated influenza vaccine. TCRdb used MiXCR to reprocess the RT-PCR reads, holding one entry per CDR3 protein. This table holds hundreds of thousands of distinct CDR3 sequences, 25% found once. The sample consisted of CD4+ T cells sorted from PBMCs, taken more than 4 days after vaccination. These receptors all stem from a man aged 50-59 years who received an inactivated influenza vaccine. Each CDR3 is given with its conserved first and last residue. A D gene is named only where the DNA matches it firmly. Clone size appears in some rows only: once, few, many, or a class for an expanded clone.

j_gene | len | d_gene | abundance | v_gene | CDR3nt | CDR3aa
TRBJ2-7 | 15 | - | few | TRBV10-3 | TGTGCCATCAGTGAGTCGGGTGGGCTAGCGTACGAGCAGTACTTC | CAISESGGLAYEQYF
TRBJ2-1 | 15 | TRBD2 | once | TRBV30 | TGTGCCTGGAGTGTACTTAGCGGGGGGCAGGGTGAGCAGTTCTTC | CAWSVLSGGQGEQFF
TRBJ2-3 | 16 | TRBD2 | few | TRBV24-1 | TGTGCCACCAGTGATTCCGCTAGCGGGAGGACAGATACGCAGTATTTT | CATSDSASGRTDTQYF
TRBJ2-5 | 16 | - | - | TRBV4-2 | TGTGCCAGCAGCCAAGATCAGTACGTCGGCGGGGAGACCCAGTACTTC | CASSQDQYVGGETQYF
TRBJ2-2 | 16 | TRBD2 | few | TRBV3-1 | TGTGCCAGCAGCCTATGGACTAGCGGGAGGGCAAAGGAGCTGTTTTTT | CASSLWTSGRAKELFF
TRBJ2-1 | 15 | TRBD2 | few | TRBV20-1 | TGCAGTGCTAGTCTAGCGGGAGAAGTGGACAATGAGCAGTTCTTC | CSASLAGEVDNEQFF
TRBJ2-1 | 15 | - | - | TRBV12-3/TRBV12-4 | TGTGCCAGCAGTTTAGAAGCTTTGTCCTACAATGAGCAGTTCTTC | CASSLEALSYNEQFF
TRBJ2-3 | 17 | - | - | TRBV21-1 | TGTGCCAGCAGCAAAGGACTAGGGCGGGGGGCCGCAGATACGCAGTATTTT | CASSKGLGRGAADTQYF
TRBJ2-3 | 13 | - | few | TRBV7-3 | TGTGCCAGCAGCGCGGGGGCCACAGATACGCAGTATTTT | CASSAGATDTQYF
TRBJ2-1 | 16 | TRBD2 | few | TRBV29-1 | TGCAGCGTTGAAGATCAGGCGGGGGGGGCCTACAATGAGCAGTTCTTC | CSVEDQAGGAYNEQFF
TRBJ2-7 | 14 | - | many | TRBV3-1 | TGTGCCAGCAGCCAAAGGAGTCAGTCCTACGAGCAGTACTTC | CASSQRSQSYEQYF
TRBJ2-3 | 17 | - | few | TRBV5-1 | TGCGCCAGCAAGACAGGCACCTTTACACTCAGCACAGATACGCAGTATTTT | CASKTGTFTLSTDTQYF
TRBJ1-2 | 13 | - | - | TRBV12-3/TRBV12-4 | TGTGCCAGCAGTTTAGCGAGGGGGTATGGCTACACCTTC | CASSLARGYGYTF
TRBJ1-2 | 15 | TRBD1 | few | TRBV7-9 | TGTGCCAGCAGCTTATTTAACAGGGGGAATGATGGCTACACCTTC | CASSLFNRGNDGYTF
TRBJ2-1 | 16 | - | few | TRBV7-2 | TGTGCCAGCAGCTTAGAGGGACAAGCCTCCTACAATGAGCAGTTCTTC | CASSLEGQASYNEQFF
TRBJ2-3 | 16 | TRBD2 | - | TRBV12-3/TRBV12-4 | TGTGCCAGCAGTTACCCCGAGCGGGAGGGCATAAATACGCAGTATTTT | CASSYPEREGINTQYF
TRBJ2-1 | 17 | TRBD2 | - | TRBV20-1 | TGCAGTGCTAAACAACTCGCCGGGACTAGCGGGAGCAATGAGCAGTTCTTC | CSAKQLAGTSGSNEQFF
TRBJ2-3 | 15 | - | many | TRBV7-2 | TGTGCCAGCAGATCCACAGGGGAGGTCACAGATACGCAGTATTTT | CASRSTGEVTDTQYF
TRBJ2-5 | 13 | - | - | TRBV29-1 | TGCAGCGTTGGGAACAGGGCGGCAGAGACCCAGTACTTC | CSVGNRAAETQYF
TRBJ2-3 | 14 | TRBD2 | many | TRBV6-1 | TGTGCCAGCAGTGGAGCGGGAGCCACAGATACGCAGTATTTT | CASSGAGATDTQYF
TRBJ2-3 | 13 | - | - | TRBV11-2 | TGTGCCAGCAGCCCACCGCTCTACGATACGCAGTATTTT | CASSPPLYDTQYF
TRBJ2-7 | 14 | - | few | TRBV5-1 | TGCGCCAGCAGCTTCGTGGGAGCGAGGCACGAGCAGTACTTC | CASSFVGARHEQYF
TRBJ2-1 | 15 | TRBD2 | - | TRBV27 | TGTGCCAGCAGTCAAACGGGACTAGCGTACAATGAGCAGTTCTTC | CASSQTGLAYNEQFF
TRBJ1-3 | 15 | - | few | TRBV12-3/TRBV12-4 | TGTGCCAGCAGTATCTTCGGGGGAACTGGAAACACCATATATTTT | CASSIFGGTGNTIYF
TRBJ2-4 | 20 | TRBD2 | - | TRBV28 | TGTGCCAGCAGTTTAGGAGTAAGGGTACTAGCGGATAGAGCCAAAAACATTCAGTACTTC | CASSLGVRVLADRAKNIQYF
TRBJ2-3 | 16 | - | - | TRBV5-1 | TGCGCCAGCAGCCTAGGAGGGACCACGCTCACAGATACGCAGTATTTT | CASSLGGTTLTDTQYF
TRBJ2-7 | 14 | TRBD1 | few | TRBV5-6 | TGTGCCAGCACCCTATGGGACAGGGTACGCGAGCAGTACTTC | CASTLWDRVREQYF
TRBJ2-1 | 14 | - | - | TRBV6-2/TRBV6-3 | TGTGCCAGCATCCGAGACGGAGCGGGTTATGAGCAGTTCTTC | CASIRDGAGYEQFF
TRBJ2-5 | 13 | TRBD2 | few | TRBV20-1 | TGCAGTGTTACGGGGGGGATCAGAGAGACCCAGTACTTC | CSVTGGIRETQYF
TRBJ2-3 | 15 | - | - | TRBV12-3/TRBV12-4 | TGTGCCAGCAGCTCACGGGGAGTATTCACAGATACGCAGTATTTT | CASSSRGVFTDTQYF
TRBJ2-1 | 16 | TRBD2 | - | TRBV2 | TGTGCCAGCAGTGCCTTCGGGACTAGCGCCTCCAATGAGCAGTTCTTC | CASSAFGTSASNEQFF
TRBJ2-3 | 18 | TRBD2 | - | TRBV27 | TGTGCCAGCAGTTCCCATTGGAAGCCAGCGGGAGTGACAGATACGCAGTATTTT | CASSSHWKPAGVTDTQYF
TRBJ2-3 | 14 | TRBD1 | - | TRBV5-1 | TGCGCCAGCAGCATAGACAGGGGCGCAGATACGCAGTATTTT | CASSIDRGADTQYF
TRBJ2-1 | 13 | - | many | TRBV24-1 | TGTGCCACCAGTGACCACCTGTACAATGAGCAGTTCTTC | CATSDHLYNEQFF
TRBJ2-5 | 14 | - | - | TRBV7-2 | TGTGCCAGCAGCCGGAGCGGGCTACAAGAGACCCAGTACTTC | CASSRSGLQETQYF
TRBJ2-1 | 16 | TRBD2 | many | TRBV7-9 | TGTGCCAGCAGCGCGCCGGGACTAGCAATCTACAATGAGCAGTTCTTC | CASSAPGLAIYNEQFF
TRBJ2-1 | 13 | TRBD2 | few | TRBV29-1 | TGCAGCGTTGGGGGTGGGAGGGCCCAGGAGCAGTTCTTC | CSVGGGRAQEQFF
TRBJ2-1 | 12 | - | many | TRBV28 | TGTGCCAGCAGTCCGATTCACAATGAGCAGTTCTTC | CASSPIHNEQFF
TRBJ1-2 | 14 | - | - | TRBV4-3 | TGCGCCAGCAGCCAAGACCCCTCGGGCTATGGCTACACCTTC | CASSQDPSGYGYTF
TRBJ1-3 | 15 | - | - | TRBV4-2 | TGTGCCAGCAGCCCCCGAGGAGACTCTGGAAACACCATATATTTT | CASSPRGDSGNTIYF
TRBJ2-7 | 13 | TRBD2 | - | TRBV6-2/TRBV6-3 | TGTGCCAGCAAGGCTAGCGGGTCAGATGAGCAGTACTTC | CASKASGSDEQYF
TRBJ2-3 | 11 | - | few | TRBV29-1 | TGCAGCGTTGTATGGGGGGATACGCAGTATTTT | CSVVWGDTQYF
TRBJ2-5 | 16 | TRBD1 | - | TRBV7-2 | TGTGCCAGCAGCCCTTTACTGACAGGGCCCCAAGAGACCCAGTACTTC | CASSPLLTGPQETQYF
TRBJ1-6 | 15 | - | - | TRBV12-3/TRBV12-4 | TGTGCCAGCAGTGTTAAGGGGGTAGGAGTTTCACCCCTCCACTTT | CASSVKGVGVSPLHF
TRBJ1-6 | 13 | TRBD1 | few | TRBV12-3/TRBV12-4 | TGTGCCAGCACGGGACAGGGTGATTCACCCCTCCACTTT | CASTGQGDSPLHF
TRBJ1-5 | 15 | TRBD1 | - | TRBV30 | TGTGCCTGGAGTCCCGCGACAGGGTATAATCAGCCCCAGCATTTT | CAWSPATGYNQPQHF